This TCR beta chain was recovered during a study of metastatic and nonmetastatic thyroid tumors. Whole-study context: A comparison of repertoires was made across blood and tumor or nodule tissue from malignant and benign thyroid patients.

This clone has a count of ten or more. Its antigen remains unknown. Germline V gene sequence: CDR1 SEHNR, CDR2 FQNEAQ (reference sequence). CDR3 length: 14 residues. The V end was cut by 3 bases, the J end by 5 bases, with 11 bases between. Study-wide findings and caveats: Across blood and tumor, TCR beta diversity in malignant thyroid tumors was reportedly significantly higher than in benign nodules.

As originally analysed: For papillary thyroid cancer, a distant-metastasis classifier was constructed from CDR3 differences observed across clinicopathological groups. TCRdb re-called the PCR reads through MiXCR. These V and J calls are TCRdb output, not the study's own analysis. The table lists more than 70,000 clones, around 7.8% of them singletons. Thyroid surgery was performed in patients who had received no treatment beforehand. The sequence was obtained from a female donor with papillary thyroid cancer or a benign thyroid nodule (not recorded which). Some clones in this sample may be carry-over from other donors' samples. The genes are TRBV7-9 and TRBJ2-1, with D possibly TRBD1 on 6 matching bases. Material for sequencing was blood. CDR3 nucleotide sequence: TGTGCCAGCAGCTTTACCAGGGGACACAATGAGCAGTTCTTC. Its protein product is CASSFTRGHNEQFF. The full variable domain, completed using reference TRBV7-9 and TRBJ2-1, is DTGVSQNPRHKITKRGQNVTFRCDPISEHNRLYWYRQTLGQGPEFLTYFQNEAQLEKSRLLSDRFSAERPKGSFSTLEIQRTEQGDSAMYLCASSFTRGHNEQFFGPGTRLTVL.